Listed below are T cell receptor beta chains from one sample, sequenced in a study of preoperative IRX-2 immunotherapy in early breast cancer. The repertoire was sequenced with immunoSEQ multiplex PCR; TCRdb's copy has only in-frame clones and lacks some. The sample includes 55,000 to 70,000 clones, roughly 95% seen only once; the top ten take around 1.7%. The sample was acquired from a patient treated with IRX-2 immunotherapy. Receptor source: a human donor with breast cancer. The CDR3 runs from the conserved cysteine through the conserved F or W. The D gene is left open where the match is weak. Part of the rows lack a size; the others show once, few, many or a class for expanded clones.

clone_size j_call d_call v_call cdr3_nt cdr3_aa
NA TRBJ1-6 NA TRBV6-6 TGTGCCAGCAAACCCAGGGTTACTTCACCCCTCCACTTT CASKPRVTSPLHF
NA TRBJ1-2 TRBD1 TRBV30 TGTGCCTGGAGTGTCGGCGGGACAGGGGGTCTCGGCTATGGCTACACCTTC CAWSVGGTGGLGYGYTF
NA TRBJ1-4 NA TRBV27 TGTGCCAGCAGACAAACAACTAATGAAAAACTGTTTTTT CASRQTTNEKLFF
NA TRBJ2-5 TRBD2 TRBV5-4 TGTGCCAGCAGCGGGACTAGCGGGGTCGTCGAGACCCAGTACTTC CASSGTSGVVETQYF
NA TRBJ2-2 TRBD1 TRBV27 TGTGCCAGCCATACGACCCCTGGGACAGGGAAAAGGAACGGGGAGCTGTTTTTT CASHTTPGTGKRNGELFF
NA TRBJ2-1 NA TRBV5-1 TGCGCCAGCAGCTTGGGTAGTAGCGCGTATTCCTACAATGAGCAGTTCTTC CASSLGSSAYSYNEQFF
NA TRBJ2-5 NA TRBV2 TGTGCCAGCAGTGAAGGGGCAACAAGGAGAGAGACCCAGTACTTC CASSEGATRRETQYF
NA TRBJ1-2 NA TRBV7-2 TGTGCCAGCAGCCCCCCCCGGACAGCACTAGGGGGCTACACCTTC CASSPPRTALGGYTF
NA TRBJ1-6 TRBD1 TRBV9 TGTGCCAGCAGCCAACAGGGGGTTAATTCACCCCTCCACTTT CASSQQGVNSPLHF
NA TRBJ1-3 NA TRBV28 TGTGCCAGCAGTTTATGGTTCTCTGGAAACACCATATATTTT CASSLWFSGNTIYF
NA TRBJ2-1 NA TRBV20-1 TGCAGTGCTCCCCAAATCAATGAGCAGTTCTTC CSAPQINEQFF
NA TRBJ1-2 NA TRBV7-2 TGTGCCAGCAGCTTATCGGGCCTCTATGGCTACACCTTC CASSLSGLYGYTF
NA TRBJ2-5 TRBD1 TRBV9 TGTGCCAGCAGCGTAGGGACAGGGGGGTCGGAGACCCAGTACTTC CASSVGTGGSETQYF
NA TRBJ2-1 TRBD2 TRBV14 TGTGCCAGCAGCTCCTCAACTAGCGGGAGACGCAATGAGCAGTTCTTC CASSSSTSGRRNEQFF
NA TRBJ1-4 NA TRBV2 TGTGCCAGCAGCTTACAGGGTCTTGGGGGGGGACTGTTTTTT CASSLQGLGGGLFF
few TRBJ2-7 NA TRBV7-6 TGTGCCAGCAGCTCCCAGGCGGGTGAGGGAGTGGGCGAGCAGTACTTC CASSSQAGEGVGEQYF
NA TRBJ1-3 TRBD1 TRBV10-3 TGTGCCATCAATCGGGGGGACAGAGGAAACACCATATATTTT CAINRGDRGNTIYF